Below are 22 T cell receptor beta chains sequenced from a single sample in a study of T cell clonotyping in hematopoietic cell transplantation. Method: immunoSEQ multiplex PCR; TCRdb's copy keeps in-frame clones and lacks some. The table lists about 41,000 clones, around 84% of them singletons. Time point described: recipient sample about 28 days before transplant, after cytoreduction. The sequences come from peripheral blood mononuclear cells, collected before stem cell transplant. Every receptor here comes from a man aged 55 to 70 with acute myeloid leukemia. Some clones in this sample may be carry-over from other donors' samples.

The J gene is TRBJ2-3, the V gene TRBV5-1; TRBD1 aligns across 9 bases. V dropped 4 bases and J dropped 3; count of bases not matched to a gene: 9. Germline CDR1 SGHRS, CDR2 YFSETQ. The CDR3 length is 16 residues. CDR3 sequence (DNA): TGCGCCAGCAGCGCCCGGACAGGGGATCGGACAGATACGCAGTATTTT. This translates into CASSARTGDRTDTQYF.

The chain uses TRBV7-3 and TRBJ2-2; D uncertain. V gave up 4 bases and J gave up 6 bases, with 9 bases separating them. The CDR3 covers 13 residues. Germline V lookup: CDR1 SGHTA, CDR2 FQGTGA. DNA of the CDR3: TGTGCCAGCAGCTCCTTGAGAGCCGGGGAGCTGTTTTTT. Encoded protein: CASSSLRAGELFF. The complete variable domain, with remaining parts taken from reference TRBV7-3 and TRBJ2-2, reads GAGVSQTPSNKVTEKGKYVELRCDPISGHTALYWYRQSLGQGPEFLIYFQGTGAADDSGLPNDRFFAVRPEGSVSTLKIQRTERGDSAVYLCASSSLRAGELFFGEGSRLTVL.

The chain recombines TRBV28 with TRBJ1-5, with a weak D call TRBD1 (5 bases). The CDR3 covers 15 residues. The V end was cut by 6 bases, the J end by 9 bases, with 21 bases between. Germline V gives CDR1 MDHEN, CDR2 SYDVKM. For the CDR3, the DNA is TGTGCCAGCAGACCAGGACCCAGGGTCCGGCGGCCCCAGCATTTT. The encoded protein is CASRPGPRVRRPQHF.

The chain is built from TRBV15 and TRBJ2-5, with 8 bases aligning to TRBD2. This CDR3 is 13 amino acids long. Germline V gene lookup returns CDR1 LNHNV and CDR2 YYDKDF (reference sequence). V was pared by 10 bases and J by 1 base, with 5 bases of the junction left unmatched. CDR3 DNA: TGTGCCATAAAGCGGGGGCCCCAAGAGACCCAGTACTTC. This encodes CAIKRGPQETQYF.

Written as DNA, the CDR3 is TGTGCCAGCAGTCTGACGACAGTGAACTCTGGAAACACCATATATTTT. This translates into CASSLTTVNSGNTIYF. The rearrangement joins TRBV2 to TRBJ1-3; D is perhaps TRBD1 (5 bases). CDR1 is SNHLY, CDR2 FYNNEI, per germline. V lost 5 bases and J lost 0, with 14 bases in between. This CDR3 spans 16 amino acids. Complete variable domain (other parts from reference TRBV2 and TRBJ1-3): EPEVTQTPSHQVTQMGQEVILRCVPISNHLYFYWYRQILGQKVEFLVSFYNNEISEKSEIFDDQFSVERPDGSNFTLKIRSTKLEDSAMYFCASSLTTVNSGNTIYFGEGSWLTVV.

The chain joins TRBV19 to TRBJ1-1; TRBD1 might be the D (5 bases). Trimming removed 7 bases at V and 1 base at J, with 10 bases between. CDR1 is LNHDA, CDR2 SQIVND, per germline (reference sequence). The CDR3 consists of 13 residues. The CDR3 DNA reads TGTGCCAGTATTTTCGACAGGAACACTGAAGCTTTCTTT. Amino acids: CASIFDRNTEAFF.

The J gene is TRBJ2-5, the V gene TRBV5-4; unclear D gene. V gave up 0 bases and J gave up 3 bases, with 6 bases separating them. Germline-derived CDR1 and CDR2 are SGHNT and YYREEE (reference sequence). CDR3 size: 13 residues. The CDR3 DNA follows: TGTGCCAGCAGCTTGGTGTCTAAAGAGACCCAGTACTTC. Encoded protein: CASSLVSKETQYF.

The chain employs TRBV27 and TRBJ2-1; D is undetermined. Germline V gene lookup returns CDR1 MNHEY and CDR2 SMNVEV (reference sequence). V dropped 3 bases and J dropped 12 bases, with 9 bases sitting between them. This CDR3 region has 11 residues. CDR3 DNA: TGTGCCAGCAGTTTTATGTTGTGGCAGTTCTTC. Translated, it gives CASSFMLWQFF.

In this sample, this clone turned up once. This chain links TRBV11-3 with TRBJ1-1; 9 bases are shared with TRBD1. Losses at the gene ends were 4 bases for V and 5 bases for J; bases not matched to a gene: 11. CDR1 SGHNT and CDR2 YENEEA come from the germline V gene. This CDR3 is built from 16 residues. The CDR3 DNA is TGTGCCAGCAGCTCCGGGACAGGGAGCCGGGGGACTGAAGCTTTCTTT. This sequence encodes CASSSGTGSRGTEAFF.

The gene calls are TRBV5-4 and TRBJ2-7, with 10 bases matching TRBD1. CDR1 is SGHNT and CDR2 is YYREEE in the germline V gene (reference sequence). The CDR3 sequence is 14 residues long. V trimming: 7 bases; J trimming: 2 bases; junction bases outside the gene matches: 6. The CDR3 sequence is CASSGQGVPYEQYF. CDR3 DNA: TGTGCCAGCTCCGGACAGGGGGTCCCCTACGAGCAGTACTTC.

The J gene is TRBJ2-7, the V gene TRBV29-1; 16 nucleotides agree with TRBD2. The trim removed 7 bases at V and 3 bases at J, leaving 6 bases unmatched. CDR3 size: 15 residues. Germline CDR1 is SQVTM and CDR2 is ANQGSEA. The CDR3 DNA is TGCAGCGCCGAAGGGACTAGCGGGGGGGTCTACGAGCAGTACTTC. The encoded protein is CSAEGTSGGVYEQYF.

The rearrangement links TRBV2 to TRBJ2-1, with D unresolved. Trimming pared 6 bases from V and 5 bases from J, leaving 11 bases between. The CDR3 contains 13 residues. CDR1 SNHLY and CDR2 FYNNEI come from the germline V gene. The CDR3 is CASSEDRNNEQFF. CDR3 nucleotide sequence: TGTGCCAGCAGCGAGGACCGGAACAATGAGCAGTTCTTC.

The chain couples TRBV12-5 to TRBJ2-7; TRBD1 matches 12 bases. Germline V gene data show CDR1 as LGHNT and CDR2 as FRNRAP. V lost 1 base, J lost 2 bases, and 12 bases stayed unmatched. CDR3 size: 19 residues. CDR3 protein: CASGLGPGQGASVAYEQYF. The DNA for the CDR3 is TGTGCTAGTGGTTTGGGACCGGGACAGGGGGCGTCGGTGGCCTACGAGCAGTACTTC.

There are a few counts of this clone. The chain joins TRBV6-5 to TRBJ1-1; the D is unclear. Germline loops: CDR1 MNHEY, CDR2 SVGAGI. CDR3 length: 11 residues. V was cut by 6 bases and J by 3 bases, with 5 bases left in between. As DNA, the CDR3 is TGTGCCAGCAGAAGTCACACTGAAGCTTTCTTT. Amino acids: CASRSHTEAFF.

Regarding this clone: An end of the junction differs from the germline gene, which may be a read error. The gene calls are TRBV19 and TRBJ2-7; tentatively, D is TRBD1 (6 bases). CDR1 and CDR2 (germline): LNHDA, SQIVND (reference sequence). The CDR3 extends over 14 amino acids. The chain's CDR3 is CASSSPGQTLEQYF. CDR3 bases: TGTGCGAGTAGTAGTCCAGGACAGACCTTGGAGCAGTACTTC.

V gene TRBV19 combines with J gene TRBJ1-5; the D gene is possibly TRBD1 (6 bases). The germline CDR1 and CDR2 sequences are LNHDA and SQIVND (reference sequence). The CDR3 is made up of 15 amino acids. Trimming removed 6 bases at V and 0 bases at J, with 12 bases between. The CDR3 sequence is CASSGQQYSNQPQHF. The CDR3 nucleotides read TGTGCCAGTAGCGGACAGCAATATAGCAATCAGCCCCAGCATTTT. Supplemented by reference TRBV19 and TRBJ1-5, the full variable domain reads DGGITQSPKYLFRKEGQNVTLSCEQNLNHDAMYWYRQDPGQGLRLIYYSQIVNDFQKGDIAEGYSVSREKKESFPLTVTSAQKNPTAFYLCASSGQQYSNQPQHFGDGTRLSIL.

The chain has TRBV7-8 and TRBJ2-5; D uncertain. Germline V gene lookup returns CDR1 SGHVS and CDR2 FQNEAQ. The CDR3 has 13 amino acids. Trimming left V 2 bases short and J 1 base short, with 5 bases between. The CDR3 loop is CASSLLGQETQYF. The CDR3 nucleotides are TGTGCCAGCAGCTTATTGGGCCAAGAGACCCAGTACTTC.

CDR3 loop: CASSSPTVSYNSPLHF. The CDR3 DNA follows: TGTGCCAGCAGTTCCCCGACAGTCTCCTATAATTCACCCCTCCACTTT. V usage is TRBV28 and J usage is TRBJ1-6, with a weak D call TRBD1 (5 bases). Germline lookup yields CDR1 MDHEN and CDR2 SYDVKM. V gave up 4 bases and J gave up 0 bases, with 10 bases separating them. The CDR3 loop spans 16 amino acids.

The table lists this clone with a few counts. The chain has TRBV25-1 and TRBJ1-1; unclear D gene. Per germline, CDR1 MGHDK and CDR2 SYGVNS. V was cut by 5 bases and J by 1 base, with 8 bases left in between. The CDR3 covers 13 residues. The CDR3 DNA reads as TGTGCCAGCAGTCTGGGAGAGAACACTGAAGCTTTCTTT. It specifies CASSLGENTEAFF.

This clone appeared a few times. J is TRBJ2-7 and V is TRBV28, with unresolved D. This CDR3 has 14 amino acids. Germline CDR1 reads MDHEN; CDR2 reads SYDVKM. V lost 2 bases to trimming and J lost 7 bases, with 15 bases between them. The CDR3 is CASSLALLLREQYF. Here the CDR3 DNA reads TGTGCCAGCAGTTTAGCGTTGCTACTCCGGGAGCAGTACTTC.

This clone was detected only once. In nucleotides, the CDR3 is TGTGCCAGCAGCCTGACAAGTCCCCCAAAAGCTTTCTTT. Protein sequence: CASSLTSPPKAFF. This sequence joins TRBV28 and TRBJ1-1; D remains ambiguous. V lost 6 bases, J lost 9 bases, and 17 bases lay in between. Germline CDR1 and CDR2: MDHEN and SYDVKM. CDR3 size: 13 residues.

The rearrangement joins TRBV19 to TRBJ1-2; D not resolved. The germline V and J ends were trimmed by 7 bases and 4 bases, with 19 bases remaining between them. Looked up from germline, CDR1 is LNHDA and CDR2 is SQIVND (reference sequence). The CDR3 consists of 15 residues. CDR3 residues: CASTPGPTGSYGYTF. DNA for the CDR3: TGTGCCAGTACTCCTGGACCGACCGGATCCTATGGCTACACCTTC.